This TCR beta chain was sequenced during a study of CD8 T cells in Susac syndrome. Random hexamers served to reverse transcribe roughly 0.5 to 1 ug RNA. TCRdb reanalysed the immunoSEQ multiplex PCR reads using MiXCR and keeps one entry per CDR3 protein. The profile shows about 200,000 distinct CDR3 sequences, roughly 94% of them singletons. This TCR was recovered from a human donor in good health. Sequencing was done on a sample of CD4+ T cells from PBMCs.

CDR3 in DNA: TGTGCCAGCAGTTCTCAAGGGGGGAATTCACCCCTCCACTTT. This encodes CASSSQGGNSPLHF. The chain employs TRBV7-9 and TRBJ1-6, with D maybe TRBD1 (6 bases). CDR1 is SEHNR and CDR2 is FQNEAQ in the germline V gene (reference sequence). The CDR3 is 14 residues long. V dropped 6 bases and J dropped 7 bases, with 13 bases sitting between them.